A selection of T cell receptor beta chains follows, all from one sample in a study of blood T cell repertoires in COVID-19. Profiling relied on immunoSEQ multiplex PCR, and the TCRdb table lists in-frame clones only, not all of them. The sample lists around 250,000 clones, roughly 81% occurring once. The sequenced material came from PBMCs or T cells enriched from blood (not recorded which). These receptors all come from a woman aged 45-60 years who had been exposed to COVID-19. Both conserved end residues are part of each CDR3. The D gene is left open where the match is weak. Clone size, where shown, is once, few, many, or a class for clones that have expanded.

j_call,clone_size,v_call,cdr3_length,d_call,cdr3_nt,cdr3_aa
TRBJ1-2,.,TRBV19,13,TRBD1,TGTGCCGCGGGGACAGGGGGCATATATGGCTACACCTTC,CAAGTGGIYGYTF
TRBJ2-2,.,TRBV4-3,17,TRBD2,TGCGCCAGCAGCCAAGAGATGGCCAGCGGGGCTACCGGGGAGCTGTTTTTT,CASSQEMASGATGELFF
TRBJ2-1,few,TRBV12-3/TRBV12-4,13,.,TGTGCCAGCAGTCCAGGGGAGGGGGATGAGCAGTTCTTC,CASSPGEGDEQFF
TRBJ2-5,.,TRBV7-9,16,.,TGTGCCAGCAGCCCGACCATAGCGGCCGATCAAGAGACCCAGTACTTC,CASSPTIAADQETQYF
TRBJ2-7,.,TRBV5-5,14,.,TGTGCCAGCAGCTTGGGGGCCCCAGCCTACGAGCAGTACTTC,CASSLGAPAYEQYF
TRBJ2-7,.,TRBV29-1,13,TRBD1,TGCAGCGTTGCCCCCGGGACAGGCTTCGAGCAGTACTTC,CSVAPGTGFEQYF
TRBJ2-6,.,TRBV2,15,.,TGTGCCAGCAGTGAATGGAGCTCTGGGGCCAACGTCCTGACTTTC,CASSEWSSGANVLTF
TRBJ1-2,.,TRBV18,13,.,TGTGCCAGCTCACCACCGACGGGGGTTGGCTACACCTTC,CASSPPTGVGYTF
TRBJ2-2,.,TRBV30,14,.,.,CAWSVLLYTGELFF
TRBJ2-2,.,TRBV12-3/TRBV12-4,13,TRBD2,TGTGCCAGCAGTCGGACTAGCTCCGGGGAGCTGTTTTTT,CASSRTSSGELFF
TRBJ1-1,.,TRBV29-1,16,.,TGCAGCGCAGAGGCCAGGGGAAGAACCATGAACACTGAAGCTTTCTTT,CSAEARGRTMNTEAFF
TRBJ2-7,once,TRBV6-5,13,TRBD1,TGTGCCAGCAGCCCCCCAGACAGGGGCGAGCAGTACTTC,CASSPPDRGEQYF
TRBJ1-2,.,TRBV7-9,13,TRBD1,TGTGCCAGCAGCCTACAGGGGAGCTATGGCTACACCTTC,CASSLQGSYGYTF
TRBJ1-2,.,TRBV29-1,13,.,TGCAGCGTGAAGACAGGTGGGATGTGGGGCTACACCTTC,CSVKTGGMWGYTF
TRBJ2-5,.,TRBV6-2/TRBV6-3,13,.,TGTGCCAGCAGTTCCCCTCGGGGAGAGACCCAGTACTTC,CASSSPRGETQYF
TRBJ1-3,.,TRBV28,15,TRBD1,TGTGCCAGCAGACGACAGGGCAATTCTGGAAACACCATATATTTT,CASRRQGNSGNTIYF
TRBJ2-5,.,TRBV30,15,.,TGTGCCTGGACCGTGGGGACACAAGGGCGAGAGACCCAGTACTTC,CAWTVGTQGRETQYF
TRBJ1-2,.,TRBV19,13,TRBD1,TGTGCCAGTAGTCCAGGGACAGATACGAGCTACACCTTC,CASSPGTDTSYTF
TRBJ1-5,.,TRBV19,12,.,TGTGCCAGTAGTGGGGACTCGGGGCCCCAGCATTTT,CASSGDSGPQHF
TRBJ2-6,.,TRBV5-5,17,TRBD1,TGTGCCAGCAGCTTGTCACAGGGGCACTCTGGGGCCAACGTCCTGACTTTC,CASSLSQGHSGANVLTF
TRBJ2-4,.,TRBV10-2,14,TRBD2,TGCGCCAGCAGTGAGCCAGCGGGGAAAAACATTCAGTACTTC,CASSEPAGKNIQYF
TRBJ2-1,.,TRBV5-1,16,.,TGCGCCAGCAGCTTGGACGGGGTCCCTTCCTACAATGAGCAGTTCTTC,CASSLDGVPSYNEQFF
TRBJ2-2,.,TRBV19,20,TRBD2,TGTGCCAGTAGTATTTTCGTCGCTGTAGCGGGGGGCAGGGGGACCGGGGAGCTGTTTTTT,CASSIFVAVAGGRGTGELFF
TRBJ1-2,once,TRBV28,12,.,TGTGCCAGCAGCTTCCTTATCTATGGCTACACCTTC,CASSFLIYGYTF
TRBJ2-2,.,TRBV9,14,.,TGTGCCAGCAGCGTAGTAGGGGACACCGGGGAGCTGTTTTTT,CASSVVGDTGELFF
TRBJ2-3,.,TRBV5-4,14,.,TGTGCCAGCAGCGGAGCAGCCTTCACAGATACGCAGTATTTT,CASSGAAFTDTQYF
TRBJ2-5,.,TRBV5-8,13,.,TGTGCCAGCAGCTTTCTAGTTCAAGGGACCCAGTACTTC,CASSFLVQGTQYF
TRBJ1-2,.,TRBV28,13,TRBD1,TGTGCCAGCCGGGTGGAGGGGGCGAAAGGCTACACCTTC,CASRVEGAKGYTF
TRBJ2-7,few,TRBV6-6,17,TRBD2,TGTGCCAGCAGTCGAGGGCAGGGAGGGTTTAATACCTACGAGCAGTACTTC,CASSRGQGGFNTYEQYF
TRBJ1-1,.,TRBV28,16,.,TGTGCCAGCAGTTTTGGTTCAGGCGGGGGAAACACTGAAGCTTTCTTT,CASSFGSGGGNTEAFF
TRBJ1-2,few,TRBV15,14,.,TGTGCCACCAGCAGAGCGGGGGAAGAGTATGGCTACACCTTC,CATSRAGEEYGYTF
TRBJ1-1,.,TRBV12-3/TRBV12-4,12,TRBD1,TGTGCCAGCAGAGGACAGGGTGGGGGAGCTTTCTTT,CASRGQGGGAFF